This T cell receptor beta chain was recorded in a study of brain metastases from non-small cell lung cancer. The protocol was immunoSEQ multiplex PCR, while the TCRdb copy is restricted to in-frame clones and leaves out a portion. The table has roughly 6,200 clones, about four fifths seen once. Germline V gene lookup returns CDR1 SGHRS and CDR2 YFSETQ. V dropped 0 bases and J dropped 5 bases, with 14 bases sitting between them. This CDR3 has 15 amino acids. The chain uses TRBV5-1 and TRBJ1-1; perhaps TRBD1 as D (5 bases). Sample: primary lung tumor tissue. This receptor was taken from a donor aged 40 or over with non-small cell lung cancer. DNA for the CDR3: TGCGCCAGCAGCTTGGGTGGGGGGGTTAGAACTGAAGCTTTCTTT. This codes for CASSLGGGVRTEAFF.